The 2 T cell receptor beta chains below come from one sample, sequenced in a study of T cells in Graves' hyperthyroidism and ophthalmopathy. The source material, RNA transcripts, was used to amplify TCR beta CDR3 regions. When the TCR CDR3 underwent first-round RT-PCR, the HTBI primer set was used. From the multiplex PCR reads, TCRdb called clonotypes with MiXCR, one entry per CDR3 protein. The top ten hold less than 25% of the sample, which has some 400,000 distinct CDR3 sequences, roughly 14% seen once. The sample consisted of blood. The origin of the receptors is a man aged 25-45 years with Graves' hyperthyroidism that later progressed to Graves' ophthalmopathy.

The rearrangement links TRBV18 to TRBJ2-5, with 11 bases fitting TRBD2. CDR3 length equals 15 residues. CDR1 and CDR2 from the germline V gene are KGHSH and LQKENI. The junction had 4 bases not matched to a gene; V was cut back by 3 bases and J by 4 bases. The CDR3 spells CASSPPLAGAETQYF. The CDR3 coding sequence is TGTGCCAGCTCACCCCCACTAGCGGGGGCAGAGACCCAGTACTTC.

This clonotype was seen a few times. The chain recombines TRBV7-9 with TRBJ2-1; D remains ambiguous. This CDR3 comprises 12 residues. V dropped 7 bases and J dropped 3 bases, with 7 bases sitting between them. Germline CDR1 reads SEHNR; CDR2 reads FQNEAQ (reference sequence). The CDR3 DNA reads TGTGCCAGCACTCCTAACTACAATGAGCAGTTCTTC. This encodes CASTPNYNEQFF.